The clone carrying this T cell receptor beta chain was counted ten times or more. The antigen is unknown. Per germline, CDR1 SGHVS and CDR2 FQNEAQ. The CDR3 length is 15 residues. Trimming removed 5 bases from V and 2 bases from J; junction bases left unmatched: 5. This entry comes from a study of T-cell memory formation after mild COVID-19. Amplification by 5'RACE using constant-segment primers produced TCR alpha and TCR beta cDNA libraries that carried sample barcodes and UMIs. TCRdb analysed the 5' RACE reads with MiXCR anew, one entry per CDR3 protein. Of about 140,000 distinct CDR3 sequences in the sample, approximately 5.7% were seen once. Findings and limits, study-wide: Within pre-infection memory, some responding clones were found, suggesting cross-reactive memory joined. Clones that contracted from day 15 to 85 had balanced CD4/CD8; later expanders were CD4+ biased.

The clonotype originates from an adult woman who had mild COVID-19 (a few samples of this study predate the infection). Cell type and time point are not known. Input material: PBMCs or a T cell subset sorted from them (not recorded which). V gene TRBV7-8 combines with J gene TRBJ2-2, with TRBD1 matching over 7 bases. DNA for the CDR3: TGTGCCAGCAGCCTCCGGGACAGCAACACCGGGGAGCTGTTTTTT. The encoded protein is CASSLRDSNTGELFF. The whole variable domain, filled in from reference TRBV7-8 and TRBJ2-2, reads GAGVSQSPRYKVAKRGQDVALRCDPISGHVSLFWYQQALGQGPEFLTYFQNEAQLDKSGLPSDRFFAERPEGSVSTLKIQRTQQEDSAVYLCASSLRDSNTGELFFGEGSRLTVL.